This TCR beta chain was found in a study of T-cell memory formation after mild COVID-19 (dated by TCRdb to about 2021). Regarding the complete study: TCR sequence clusters from the two donors were largely donor specific. In a couple of donors, T-cell clones that expanded and contracted after mild COVID-19 were tracked by sequencing TCRalpha and TCRbeta repertoires over time. The cohort was made up of two young adult volunteers, one female and one male, who were previously healthy. What the authors observed across the whole study: Some responding clones were found in pre-infection memory, which suggests that pre-existing cross-reactive memory T cells took part in the SARS-CoV-2 response. The study included only a couple of mild cases, and larger cohorts that include severe cases with pre-infection samples were judged to be necessary. Clones contracting from day 15 to 85 had balanced CD4/CD8 phenotypes, while a second wave expanding from day 15 to 37 was biased towards CD4+. Contracting CD4+ clones were found mainly in CM and EM memory subsets, while CD8+ clones were enriched in EMRA. SARS-CoV-2 specificity of the second-wave clones peaking on day 37 was not confirmed.

The data were produced on an Illumina NovaSeq 6000. TCRalpha and TCRbeta cDNA libraries were constructed by 5'RACE with constant-segment primers, with sample barcodes and unique molecular identifiers being introduced. Trizol reagent was used to extract RNA from every sample. Library amplification was performed in two PCR steps, and a second sample barcode and Illumina TruSeq adapters were introduced in the second step. Sequencing of the libraries was done on an Illumina NovaSeq, producing 2 x 150 bp paired-end reads. Turning to the authors' computational methods: Reads were demultiplexed and collapsed into UMI-guided consensus sequences with migec v1.2.7. Using mixcr v2.1.11, the UMI consensuses were aligned to TRA and TRB V and J templates and assembled into clonotypes. Clonotypes were classified as expanded or contracted when called significant by both edgeR and NoisET, with noise models trained on biological replicates. For edgeR calls, the cutoffs were a false discovery rate-adjusted p below 0.01 and a log2 fold-change threshold of 1. As an exploratory analysis of dynamics, max-normalized trajectories of the 1000 most abundant clonotypes were examined with PCA combined with hierarchical clustering. The CD4 or CD8 phenotype of responding clones was assigned using the separately sequenced CD4+ and CD8+ repertoires. Using fastp trimming at Q25 and MiXCR clonotype assembly, TCRdb reanalyzed the public sequencing data and kept in-frame beta chains. For every CDR3 protein sequence, its rows merge into one entry that carries the most common genes and DNA. TCRdb's processing, not the study's, gives the V and J calls here. The table for this sample lists fewer than 50,000 distinct CDR3 sequences; 7.3% of them were counted only once. The top ten clonotypes cover roughly 1.4% of the sample.

PBMCs were isolated by Ficoll-Paque density gradient centrifugation. V lost 8 bases and J lost 2 bases, and the count of bases not matched to a germline gene is 3. There are 13 amino acids in the CDR3, from cysteine to phenylalanine inclusive. Just CDR3 DNA is preserved here, 39 bases in frame from base 1. From the germline V gene, CDR1 is MGHDK and CDR2 is SYGVNS. Concerning this clonotype: Its antigen remains unidentified. No qualities accompany the bases; no much larger clone lies one base away.

The sequence came from a man aged 18 to 30 who had mild COVID-19 (a few samples of this study predate the infection). The sample titles of this study are shuffled in the database, so cell type and time point are left out; the donor was told from shared clones. The specimen was PBMCs or a T cell subset sorted from them (not recorded which). In this chain, TRBV25-1 is recombined with TRBJ1-5, and 7 bases in between align with TRBD1. For the CDR3, the sequence is CASQGGGNQPQHF. The DNA sequence is given as TGTGCCAGCCAGGGGGGGGGCAATCAGCCCCAGCATTTT.